A selection of T cell receptor beta chains follows, all from one sample in a study of blood T cell repertoires in COVID-19. TCRdb keeps only in-frame clones here, not all; method: immunoSEQ multiplex PCR. The sample carries fewer than 700,000 clones, 70% to 90% recorded once. Sequences were obtained from peripheral blood. The receptors here all came from a woman between 45 and 65 years old with COVID-19, enrolled during active disease. Both conserved end residues are part of each CDR3. D genes are given only for firm matches. Size values are once, few and many counts, or a class for expanded clones, and some rows have none.

TRBV19,13,NA,TRBJ2-1,NA,TGTGCCAGTAGTATTATCCCTAGTAATGAGCAGTTCTTC,CASSIIPSNEQFF
TRBV7-8,19,NA,TRBJ2-5,NA,TGTGCCAGCAGCTTACCCGGCCCTGCGATGGCGCCGAGGGAAGAGACCCAGTACTTC,CASSLPGPAMAPREETQYF
TRBV5-1,14,NA,TRBJ1-2,TRBD1,TGCGCCAGCAGCTCAGGACAGGGTGGCTATGGCTACACCTTC,CASSSGQGGYGYTF
TRBV6-5,14,NA,TRBJ2-7,NA,TGTGCCAGCAGTAAACTACCGACAGGAACCGAGCAGTACTTC,CASSKLPTGTEQYF
TRBV24-1,13,NA,TRBJ2-5,NA,TGTGCCACCAGTTCACTAGCTCAAGAGACCCAGTACTTC,CATSSLAQETQYF
TRBV7-8,12,NA,TRBJ2-7,NA,TGTGCCAGCAGCTCCAGGGTTCGCGAGCAGTACTTC,CASSSRVREQYF
TRBV19,13,NA,TRBJ1-1,NA,TGTGCCAGTACTCTCAGCAGGCGCACTGAAGCTTTCTTT,CASTLSRRTEAFF
TRBV9,15,NA,TRBJ1-5,NA,TGTGCCAGCAGCGTGGGCATTTCGGTTTTACAGCCCCAGCATTTT,CASSVGISVLQPQHF
TRBV28,15,once,TRBJ1-1,NA,TGTGCCAGCAGTCCCCTCCGGGATTCGAGCACTGAAGCTTTCTTT,CASSPLRDSSTEAFF
TRBV27,18,NA,TRBJ2-7,TRBD2,TGTGCCAGCAGTTTATCGTCGGGCGCGGGGGGGCCAGGATACGAGCAGTACTTC,CASSLSSGAGGPGYEQYF
TRBV28,15,NA,TRBJ2-1,NA,TGTGCCAGCAGTCCCACCCGGGCAGGGGTAATGGAGCAGTTCTTC,CASSPTRAGVMEQFF
TRBV4-1,15,NA,TRBJ1-6,NA,TGCGCCAGCAGCCAAGGGGGGGTATCGGATTCACCCCTCCACTTT,CASSQGGVSDSPLHF
TRBV28,15,NA,TRBJ1-5,NA,TGTGCCAGCAGTTACGAAGGGGTTAGCAATCAGCCCCAGCATTTT,CASSYEGVSNQPQHF
TRBV4-1,18,NA,TRBJ2-7,TRBD2,TGCGCCAGCAGCCAAGTCAAGCGGGGGCTCGCAAGCTCCTACGAGCAGTACTTC,CASSQVKRGLASSYEQYF
TRBV2,16,NA,TRBJ1-2,NA,TGTGCCAGCAGTGGCCAGCTAGCTCTAGCTAACTATGGCTACACCTTC,CASSGQLALANYGYTF
TRBV19,15,NA,TRBJ2-1,NA,TGTGCCAGTAGTATAGCGGGGACTTCCTACAATGAGCAGTTCTTC,CASSIAGTSYNEQFF
TRBV29-1,12,NA,TRBJ1-1,NA,TGCAGCGTGCCGGGACGTTGGAGGGGAGCTTTCTTT,CSVPGRWRGAFF
TRBV24-1,13,NA,TRBJ2-1,NA,TGTGCCACCAGTGATTTTCCGGAGAATGAGCAGTTCTTC,CATSDFPENEQFF
TRBV27,18,NA,TRBJ1-1,NA,TGTGCCAGCAGTTTTCTATGGGGAGGGTCGGGGGGTAGCACTGAAGCTTTCTTT,CASSFLWGGSGGSTEAFF
TRBV19,14,NA,TRBJ1-3,NA,TGTGCCAGTAGTATTCAGGCGACTGGAAACACCATATATTTT,CASSIQATGNTIYF
TRBV7-3,16,NA,TRBJ2-3,TRBD2,TGTGCCAGCAGCTCCCCTAGCGGGGGGGGCACAGATACGCAGTATTTT,CASSSPSGGGTDTQYF
TRBV19,13,NA,TRBJ1-1,NA,TGTGCCAGTAGTGAAAACATGAACACTGAAGCTTTCTTT,CASSENMNTEAFF
TRBV29-1,12,NA,TRBJ1-2,NA,TGCAGCGCCCAGGGTAGGGACTATGGCTACACCTTC,CSAQGRDYGYTF
TRBV7-8,13,once,TRBJ1-1,TRBD1,TGTGCCAGCAGCCCGGACAGGAGGATTCAAGCTTTCTTT,CASSPDRRIQAFF
TRBV20-1,17,NA,TRBJ2-1,TRBD2,TGCAGTGCTAGTGGCGCTCGCGGGGGGCTGGTAGGGAATGAGCAGTTCTTC,CSASGARGGLVGNEQFF
TRBV19,14,NA,TRBJ1-2,NA,TGTGCCACAACGGGGCAGGGGAGGGGGTATGGCTACACCTTC,CATTGQGRGYGYTF
TRBV30,17,NA,TRBJ1-6,NA,TGTGCCTGGAGTAAAACAGGTGGGGCTTGGTATAATTCACCCCTCCACTTT,CAWSKTGGAWYNSPLHF
TRBV25-1,14,NA,TRBJ1-1,NA,TGTGCCAGCAGTGAGGACTTCTTGGGTGGTGAAGCTTTCTTT,CASSEDFLGGEAFF
TRBV28,12,NA,TRBJ1-4,NA,TGTGCCAGCAGTTTATTGGGGGGGAAACTGTTTTTT,CASSLLGGKLFF